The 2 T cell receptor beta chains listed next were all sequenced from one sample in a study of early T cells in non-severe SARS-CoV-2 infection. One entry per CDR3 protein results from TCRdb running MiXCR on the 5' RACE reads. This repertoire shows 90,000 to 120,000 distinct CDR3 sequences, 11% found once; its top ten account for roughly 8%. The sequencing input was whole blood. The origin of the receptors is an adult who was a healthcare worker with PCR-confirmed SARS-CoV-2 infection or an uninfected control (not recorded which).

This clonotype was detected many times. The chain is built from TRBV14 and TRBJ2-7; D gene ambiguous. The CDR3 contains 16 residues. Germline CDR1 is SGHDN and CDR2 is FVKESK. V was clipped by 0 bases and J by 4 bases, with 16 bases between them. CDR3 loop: CASSQETSGLIYEQYF. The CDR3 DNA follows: TGTGCCAGCAGCCAAGAGACTTCCGGGCTAATATACGAGCAGTACTTC.

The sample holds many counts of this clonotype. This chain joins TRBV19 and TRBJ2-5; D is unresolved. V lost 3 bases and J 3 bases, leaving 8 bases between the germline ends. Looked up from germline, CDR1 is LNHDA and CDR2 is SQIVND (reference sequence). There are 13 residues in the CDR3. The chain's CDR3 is CASSISREETQYF. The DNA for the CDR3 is TGTGCCAGTAGTATTTCCCGGGAAGAGACCCAGTACTTC.